A selection of T cell receptor beta chains follows, all from one sample in a study of blood T cell repertoires in COVID-19. Profiled with immunoSEQ multiplex PCR; TCRdb holds only in-frame clones, not every one. Of roughly 260,000 clones in the sample, 70% to 90% were seen once. The sequencing sample was made of PBMCs or T cells enriched from blood (not recorded which). The receptors were sampled from a woman aged 50 to 60 who had recovered from COVID-19. CDR3s include the opening cysteine and the closing phenylalanine or tryptophan. The order of the fields is clone size, V gene, J gene, D gene, CDR3 DNA, CDR3 protein. D genes are given only for firm matches. For some rows the clone size is stated as once, few or many, or as a class when expanded; others skip it.

-,TRBV7-8,TRBJ2-1,TRBD2,TGTGCCAGCAGCCCCAACGGACTAGCGGGCATATACAATGAGCAGTTCTTC,CASSPNGLAGIYNEQFF
-,TRBV5-1,TRBJ1-2,-,TGCGCCAGCAGACTGAATTCCAGGGCAGGAGACGGCTACACCTTC,CASRLNSRAGDGYTF
-,TRBV28,TRBJ1-5,-,TGTGCCAGCAGTCTATCACAGGGTACTCAGCCCCAGCATTTT,CASSLSQGTQPQHF
-,TRBV19,TRBJ1-1,-,TGTGCCAGTAGTATGGTCCCAGGGCCTGAAGCTTTCTTT,CASSMVPGPEAFF
few,TRBV3-1/TRBV3-2,TRBJ2-2,TRBD2,TGTGCCAGCAGCTTCCGACTAGCGGTCACCGGGGAGCTGTTTTTT,CASSFRLAVTGELFF
-,TRBV4-1,TRBJ2-7,TRBD1,TGCGCCAGCAGCCAAGACCCTCTCACCGTGGGGACAGGTACTTACGAGCAGTACTTC,CASSQDPLTVGTGTYEQYF
-,TRBV18,TRBJ2-2,-,TGTGCCAGCTCACCGTCAATTAACACCGGGGAGCTGTTTTTT,CASSPSINTGELFF
-,TRBV4-2,TRBJ1-2,TRBD1,TGTGCCAGCAGCCAAACCGACAGGGCTGCTAACTATGGCTACACCTTC,CASSQTDRAANYGYTF
-,TRBV28,TRBJ2-7,TRBD2,TGTGCCAGCAGTTTAGGGCGGGAGGGCCCGTACGAGCAGTACTTC,CASSLGREGPYEQYF
-,TRBV28,TRBJ1-4,-,TGTGCCAGCAATAGGGGTCAAGATCTTGAAAAACTGTTTTTT,CASNRGQDLEKLFF
once,TRBV5-1,TRBJ1-1,-,TGCGCCAGCAGCATCCGGGCGGGGAACACTGAAGCTTTCTTT,CASSIRAGNTEAFF
-,TRBV18,TRBJ1-1,-,TGTGCCAGCTCACCGGACAGCATGAACACTGAAGCTTTCTTT,CASSPDSMNTEAFF
-,TRBV3-1/TRBV3-2,TRBJ2-1,-,TGTGCCAGCAGCCAAAGTCGCCTCCTACCACAGTTCTTC,CASSQSRLLPQFF
once,TRBV27,TRBJ2-7,TRBD1,TGTGCCAGCAGTGACAGGGGAGATCGTGAAGAGCAGTACTTC,CASSDRGDREEQYF
-,TRBV3-1/TRBV3-2,TRBJ1-4,-,TGTGCCAGCTCCGCGGTTGGAGAAAAACTGTTTTTT,CASSAVGEKLFF
-,TRBV10-3,TRBJ1-5,-,TGTGCCATCGGGGCACCTGATCAGCCCCAGCATTTT,CAIGAPDQPQHF
-,TRBV3-1/TRBV3-2,TRBJ1-2,-,TGTGCCAGCAGCCAGGGGCAGACAGATAACTATGGCTACACCTTC,CASSQGQTDNYGYTF
-,TRBV11-3,TRBJ2-2,-,TGTGCCAGCAGCTCAAACACCGGGGAGCTGTTTTTT,CASSSNTGELFF
once,TRBV19,TRBJ2-2,TRBD1,TGTGCCAGTAGTTCCCCGTCAGGGGGCGACACCGGGGAGCTGTTTTTT,CASSSPSGGDTGELFF
-,TRBV5-1,TRBJ2-7,-,TGCGCCAGCAGCTTGGCTAGGAGCTACGAGCAGTACTTC,CASSLARSYEQYF
-,TRBV27,TRBJ2-1,-,TGTGCCAGCAGTCCAGTACCCCCAAGCCCGGGTTCGACTAGGATCAGCTATGAGCAGTTCTTC,CASSPVPPSPGSTRISYEQFF
-,TRBV11-2,TRBJ2-2,-,TGTGCCAGCAGCTTAGATAAGAGCGGATCGCGGCGCACCGGGGAGCTGTTTTTT,CASSLDKSGSRRTGELFF